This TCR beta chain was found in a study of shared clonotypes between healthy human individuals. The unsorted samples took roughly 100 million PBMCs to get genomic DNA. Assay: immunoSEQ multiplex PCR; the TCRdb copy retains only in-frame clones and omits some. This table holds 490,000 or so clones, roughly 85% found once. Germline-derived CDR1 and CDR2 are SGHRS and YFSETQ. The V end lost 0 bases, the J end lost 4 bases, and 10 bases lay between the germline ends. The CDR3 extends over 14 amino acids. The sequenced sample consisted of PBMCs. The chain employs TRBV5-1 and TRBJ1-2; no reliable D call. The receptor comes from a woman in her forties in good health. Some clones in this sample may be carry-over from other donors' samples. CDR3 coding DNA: TGCGCCAGCAGCTTGGGGGCATCTAGCTATGGCTACACCTTC. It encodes CASSLGASSYGYTF.